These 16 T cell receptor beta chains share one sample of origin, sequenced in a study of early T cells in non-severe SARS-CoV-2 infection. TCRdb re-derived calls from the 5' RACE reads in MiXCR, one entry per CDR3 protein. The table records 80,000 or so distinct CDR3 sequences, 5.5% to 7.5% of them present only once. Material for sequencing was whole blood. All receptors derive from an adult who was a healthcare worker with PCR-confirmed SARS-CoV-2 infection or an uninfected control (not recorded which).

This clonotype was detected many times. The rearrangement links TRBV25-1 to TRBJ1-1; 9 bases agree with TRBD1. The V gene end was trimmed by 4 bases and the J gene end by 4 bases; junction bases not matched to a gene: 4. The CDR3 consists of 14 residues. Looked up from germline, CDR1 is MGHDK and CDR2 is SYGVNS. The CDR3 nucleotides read TGTGCCAGCAGTGTTGGACAGGGGCTCACTGAAGCTTTCTTT. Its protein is CASSVGQGLTEAFF.

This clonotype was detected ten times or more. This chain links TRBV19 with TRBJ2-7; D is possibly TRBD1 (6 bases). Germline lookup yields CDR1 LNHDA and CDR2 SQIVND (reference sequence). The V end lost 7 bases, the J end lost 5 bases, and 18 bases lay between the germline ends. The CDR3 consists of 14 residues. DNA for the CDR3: TGTGCCAGTACCACGGGGCCTCAGGGGCACGAGCAGTACTTC. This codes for CASTTGPQGHEQYF.

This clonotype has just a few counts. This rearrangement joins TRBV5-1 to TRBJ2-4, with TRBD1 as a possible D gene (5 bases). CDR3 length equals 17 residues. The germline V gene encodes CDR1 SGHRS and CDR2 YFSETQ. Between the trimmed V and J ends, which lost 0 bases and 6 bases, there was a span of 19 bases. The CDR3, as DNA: TGCGCCAGCAGCTTGGTCCAGCAGGGTCTGGAGCCAAACATTCAGTACTTC. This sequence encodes CASSLVQQGLEPNIQYF.

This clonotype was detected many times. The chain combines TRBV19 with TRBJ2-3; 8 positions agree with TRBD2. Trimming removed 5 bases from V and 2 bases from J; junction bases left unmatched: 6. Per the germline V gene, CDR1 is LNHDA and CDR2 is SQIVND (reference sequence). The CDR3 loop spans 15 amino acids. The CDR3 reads CASSVLAAITDTQYF. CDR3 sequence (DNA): TGTGCCAGTAGTGTACTAGCGGCAATCACAGATACGCAGTATTTT.

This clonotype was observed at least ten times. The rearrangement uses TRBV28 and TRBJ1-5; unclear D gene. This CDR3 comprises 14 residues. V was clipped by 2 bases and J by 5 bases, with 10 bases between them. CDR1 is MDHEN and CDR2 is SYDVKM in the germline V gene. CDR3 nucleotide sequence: TGTGCCAGCAGTTTAAAACCCCGAGATCAGCCCCAGCATTTT. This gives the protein CASSLKPRDQPQHF.

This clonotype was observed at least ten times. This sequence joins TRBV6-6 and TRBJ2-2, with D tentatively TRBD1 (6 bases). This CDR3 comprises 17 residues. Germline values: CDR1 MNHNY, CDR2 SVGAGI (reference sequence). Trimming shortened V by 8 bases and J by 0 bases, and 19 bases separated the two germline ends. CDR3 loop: CASGHSGQHANTGELFF. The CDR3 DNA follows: TGTGCCAGCGGGCACTCCGGACAGCACGCGAACACCGGGGAGCTGTTTTTT.

CDR3 DNA sequence: TGTGCCAGCAGCCAAGATAGTCACCCTAGGGATACGCAGTATTTT. Translation gives CASSQDSHPRDTQYF. This rearrangement joins TRBV4-2 to TRBJ2-3; no firm D call. This CDR3 has 15 residues. Trimming took off 0 bases at V and 6 bases at J, with 13 bases between the two ends. CDR1 and CDR2 (germline): LGHNA, YNFKEQ.

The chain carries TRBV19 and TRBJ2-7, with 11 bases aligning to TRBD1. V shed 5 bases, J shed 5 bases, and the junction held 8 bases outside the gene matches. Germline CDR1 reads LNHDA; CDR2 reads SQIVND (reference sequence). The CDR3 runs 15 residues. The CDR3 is CASSARTGGDDEQYF. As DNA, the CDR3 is TGTGCCAGTAGTGCCCGGACAGGGGGCGACGACGAGCAGTACTTC.

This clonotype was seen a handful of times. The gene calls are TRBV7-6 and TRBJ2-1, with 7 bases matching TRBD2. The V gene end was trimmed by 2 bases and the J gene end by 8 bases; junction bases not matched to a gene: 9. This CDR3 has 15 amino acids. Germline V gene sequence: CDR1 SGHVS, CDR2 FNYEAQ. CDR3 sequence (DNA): TGTGCCAGCAGCTTACAAGGGAAGGGGAGGGATGAGCAGTTCTTC. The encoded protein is CASSLQGKGRDEQFF.

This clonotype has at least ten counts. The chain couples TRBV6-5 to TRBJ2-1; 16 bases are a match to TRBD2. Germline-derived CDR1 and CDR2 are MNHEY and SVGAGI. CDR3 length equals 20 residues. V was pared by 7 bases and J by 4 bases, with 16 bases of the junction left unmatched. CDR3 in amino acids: CASKSSEGLAGGPRYNEQFF. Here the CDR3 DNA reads TGTGCCAGCAAATCTTCAGAGGGACTAGCGGGGGGGCCGCGGTACAATGAGCAGTTCTTC.

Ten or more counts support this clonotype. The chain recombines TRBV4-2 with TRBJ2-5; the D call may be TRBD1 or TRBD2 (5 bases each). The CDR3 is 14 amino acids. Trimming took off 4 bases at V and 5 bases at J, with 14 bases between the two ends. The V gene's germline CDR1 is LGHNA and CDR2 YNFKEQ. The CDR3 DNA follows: TGTGCCAGCAGCCCCGGGACGGTCGCGGAGACCCAGTACTTC. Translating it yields CASSPGTVAETQYF.

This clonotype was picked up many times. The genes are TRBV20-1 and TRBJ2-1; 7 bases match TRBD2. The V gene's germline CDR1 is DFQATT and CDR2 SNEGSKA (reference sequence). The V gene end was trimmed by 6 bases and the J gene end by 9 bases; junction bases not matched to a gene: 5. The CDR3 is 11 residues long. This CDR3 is CSATSAREQFF. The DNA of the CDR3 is TGCAGTGCAACTAGCGCGCGTGAGCAGTTCTTC.

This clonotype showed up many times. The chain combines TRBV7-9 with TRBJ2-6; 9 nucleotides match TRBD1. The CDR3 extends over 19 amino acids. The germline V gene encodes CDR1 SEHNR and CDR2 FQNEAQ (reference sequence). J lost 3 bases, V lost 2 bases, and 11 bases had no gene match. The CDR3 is CASSLPPGQGKSGANVLTF. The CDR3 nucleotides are TGTGCCAGCAGCTTACCGCCGGGACAGGGCAAAAGTGGGGCCAACGTCCTGACTTTC.

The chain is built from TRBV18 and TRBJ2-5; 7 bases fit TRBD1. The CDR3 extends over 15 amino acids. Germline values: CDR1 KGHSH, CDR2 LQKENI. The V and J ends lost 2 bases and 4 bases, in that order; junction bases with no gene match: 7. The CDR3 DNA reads TGTGCCAGCTCACCAAGGAAGGGGGCCGGAGAGACCCAGTACTTC. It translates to CASSPRKGAGETQYF.

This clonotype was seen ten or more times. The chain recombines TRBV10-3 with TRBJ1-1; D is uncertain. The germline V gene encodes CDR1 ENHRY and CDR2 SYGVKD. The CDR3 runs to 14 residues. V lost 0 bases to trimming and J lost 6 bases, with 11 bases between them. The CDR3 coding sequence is TGTGCCATCAGTGAGTCGCTAGGGCTCCCTGAAGCTTTCTTT. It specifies CAISESLGLPEAFF.

In DNA form, the CDR3 reads TGTGCCAGCAGCAAATACAGAGAAGAGACCCAGTACTTC. Residues: CASSKYREETQYF. The chain couples TRBV21-1 to TRBJ2-5. TRBV21-1 has pseudogene status. CDR3 length: 13 amino acids.